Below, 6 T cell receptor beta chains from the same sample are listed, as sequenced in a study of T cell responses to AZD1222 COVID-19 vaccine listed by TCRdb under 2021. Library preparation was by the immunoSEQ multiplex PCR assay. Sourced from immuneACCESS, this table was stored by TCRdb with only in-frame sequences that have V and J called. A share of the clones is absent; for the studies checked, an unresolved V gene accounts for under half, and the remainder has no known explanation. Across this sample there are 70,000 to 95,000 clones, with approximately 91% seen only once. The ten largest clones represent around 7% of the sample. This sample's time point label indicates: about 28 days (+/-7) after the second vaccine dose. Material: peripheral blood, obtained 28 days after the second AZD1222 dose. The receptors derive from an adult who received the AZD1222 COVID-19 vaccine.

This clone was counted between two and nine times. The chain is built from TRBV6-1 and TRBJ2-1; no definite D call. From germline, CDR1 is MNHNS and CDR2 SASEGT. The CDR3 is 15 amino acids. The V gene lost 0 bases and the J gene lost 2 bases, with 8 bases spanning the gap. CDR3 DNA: TGTGCCAGCAGTGAAGCCCTGAGGCCCTACAATGAGCAGTTCTTC. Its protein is CASSEALRPYNEQFF.

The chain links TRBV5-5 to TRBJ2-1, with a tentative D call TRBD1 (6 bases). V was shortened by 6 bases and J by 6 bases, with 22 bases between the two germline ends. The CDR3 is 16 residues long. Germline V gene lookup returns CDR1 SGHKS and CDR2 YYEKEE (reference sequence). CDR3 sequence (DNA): TGTGCCAGCAACACTGGGGGCCCGGGATTGGGCAATGAGCAGTTCTTC. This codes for CASNTGGPGLGNEQFF.

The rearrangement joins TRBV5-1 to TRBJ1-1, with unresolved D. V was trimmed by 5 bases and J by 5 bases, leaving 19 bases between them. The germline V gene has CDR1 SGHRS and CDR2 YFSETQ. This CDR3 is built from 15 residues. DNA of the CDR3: TGCGCCAGCAGTCAAAACAGTTTAACGACGACTGAAGCTTTCTTT. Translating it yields CASSQNSLTTTEAFF.

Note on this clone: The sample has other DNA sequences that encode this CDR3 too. The CDR3 reads CASSYSGGVQPQHF. The CDR3 DNA is TGTGCCAGCAGTTACTCGGGGGGGGTTCAGCCCCAGCATTTT. The chain is built from TRBV6-2 or TRBV6-3 and TRBJ1-5; the D gene is possibly TRBD1 (5 bases). This CDR3 has 14 residues. Between the trimmed V and J ends, which lost 0 bases and 6 bases, there was a span of 9 bases. Germline V lookup: CDR1 MNHEY, CDR2 SVGEGT.

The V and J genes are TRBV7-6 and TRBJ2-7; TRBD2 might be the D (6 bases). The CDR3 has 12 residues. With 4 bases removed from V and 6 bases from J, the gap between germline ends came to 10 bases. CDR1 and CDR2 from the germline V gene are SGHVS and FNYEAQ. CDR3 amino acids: CASSSRELEQYF. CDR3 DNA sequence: TGTGCCAGCAGCTCCCGGGAGCTCGAGCAGTACTTC. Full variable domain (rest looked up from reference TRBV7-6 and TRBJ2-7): GAGVSQSPRYKVTKRGQDVALRCDPISGHVSLYWYRQALGQGPEFLTYFNYEAQQDKSGLPNDRFSAERPEGSISTLTIQRTEQRDSAMYRCASSSRELEQYFGPGTRLTVT.

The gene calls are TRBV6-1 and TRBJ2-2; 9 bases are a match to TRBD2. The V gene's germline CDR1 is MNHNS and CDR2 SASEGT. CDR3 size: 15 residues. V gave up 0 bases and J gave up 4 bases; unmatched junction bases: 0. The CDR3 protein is CASSEASGSTGELFF. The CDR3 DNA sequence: TGTGCCAGCAGTGAAGCTAGCGGGAGCACCGGGGAGCTGTTTTTT.